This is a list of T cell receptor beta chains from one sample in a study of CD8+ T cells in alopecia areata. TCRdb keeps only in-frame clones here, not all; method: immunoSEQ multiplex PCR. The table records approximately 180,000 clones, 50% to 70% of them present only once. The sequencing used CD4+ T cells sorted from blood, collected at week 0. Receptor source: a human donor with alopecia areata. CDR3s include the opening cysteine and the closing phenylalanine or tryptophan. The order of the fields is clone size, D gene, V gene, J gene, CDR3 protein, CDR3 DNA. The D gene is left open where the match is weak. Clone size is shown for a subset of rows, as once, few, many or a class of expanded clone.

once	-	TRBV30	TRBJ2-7	CAWSQGTSYEQYF	TGTGCCTGGAGCCAGGGGACGTCCTACGAGCAGTACTTC
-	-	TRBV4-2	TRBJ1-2	CASSQDLPRYGYTF	TGTGCCAGCAGCCAAGATCTTCCTCGCTATGGCTACACCTTC
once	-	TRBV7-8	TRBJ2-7	CASSLTGFSAYEQYF	TGTGCCAGCAGCTTAACAGGGTTTTCGGCCTACGAGCAGTACTTC
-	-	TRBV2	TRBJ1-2	CASSDPPGDYGYTF	TGTGCCAGCAGTGACCCTCCAGGGGACTATGGCTACACCTTC
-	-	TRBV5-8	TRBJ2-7	CASTNGGSFYEQYF	TGTGCCAGCACCAATGGGGGCAGCTTCTACGAGCAGTACTTC
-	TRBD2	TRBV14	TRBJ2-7	CASSPAAGRAYEQYF	TGTGCCAGCAGCCCGGCAGCAGGGAGGGCCTACGAGCAGTACTTC
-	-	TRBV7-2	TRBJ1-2	CASSSGTGLGGYTF	TGTGCCAGCAGCTCTGGGACGGGTTTAGGTGGCTACACCTTC
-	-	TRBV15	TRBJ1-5	CATSRDPNQPQHF	TGTGCCACCAGCAGAGATCCCAATCAGCCCCAGCATTTT
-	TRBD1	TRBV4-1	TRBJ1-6	CASSARDSSSYNSPLHF	TGCGCCAGCAGCGCCCGGGACAGCAGCTCCTATAATTCACCCCTCCACTTT
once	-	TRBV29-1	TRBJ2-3	CSVVTTGDTQYF	TGCAGCGTTGTAACGACAGGAGATACGCAGTATTTT
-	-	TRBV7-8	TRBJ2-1	CASSPAGWGGNEQFF	TGTGCCAGCAGCCCCGCGGGGTGGGGTGGAAATGAGCAGTTCTTC
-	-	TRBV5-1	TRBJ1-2	CASSPQDRSYGYTF	TGCGCCAGCAGCCCGCAGGACAGAAGCTATGGCTACACCTTC
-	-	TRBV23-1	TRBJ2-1	CASSQSKPFWGFYNEQFF	TGCGCCAGCAGTCAATCCAAACCATTTTGGGGATTCTACAATGAGCAGTTCTTC
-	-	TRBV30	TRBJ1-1	CAWSGGGSKNTEAFF	TGTGCCTGGAGTGGCGGCGGCAGCAAGAACACTGAAGCTTTCTTT
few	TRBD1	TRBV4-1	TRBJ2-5	CASSPSGQGIQETQYF	TGCGCCAGCAGCCCGAGCGGACAGGGGATCCAAGAGACCCAGTACTTC
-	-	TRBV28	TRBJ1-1	CASSLEGAEAFF	TGTGCCAGCAGTTTAGAGGGGGCTGAAGCTTTCTTT
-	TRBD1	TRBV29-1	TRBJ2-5	CSVAGQGQETQYF	TGCAGCGTTGCGGGACAGGGTCAAGAGACCCAGTACTTC
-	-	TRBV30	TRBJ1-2	CAWSVRAGRFVRGYTF	TGTGCCTGGAGTGTACGTGCAGGGAGGTTCGTTCGGGGCTACACCTTC
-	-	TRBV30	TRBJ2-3	CAWKDDRDTQYF	TGTGCCTGGAAGGACGATCGGGATACGCAGTATTTT
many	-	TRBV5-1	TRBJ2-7	CASSLNGVPGDEQYF	TGCGCCAGCAGCTTGAATGGAGTCCCCGGGGACGAGCAGTACTTC
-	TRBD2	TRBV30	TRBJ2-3	CALLAARRTDTQYF	TGTGCCTTACTAGCGGCACGGCGCACAGATACGCAGTATTTT
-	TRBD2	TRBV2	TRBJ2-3	CASSRAGNTDTQYF	TGTGCCAGCAGTAGAGCGGGGAACACAGATACGCAGTATTTT
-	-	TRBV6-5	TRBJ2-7	CASSYSPGADEQYF	TGTGCCAGCAGTTACTCTCCTGGGGCGGACGAGCAGTACTTC
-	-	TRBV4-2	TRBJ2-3	CASSQGDTQYF	TGTGCCAGCAGCCAAGGGGATACGCAGTATTTT
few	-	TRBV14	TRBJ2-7	CASSQDVGNQQYF	TGTGCCAGCAGCCAAGATGTAGGGAATCAGCAGTACTTC
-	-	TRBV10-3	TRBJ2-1	CASKGDFTYNEQFF	TGTGCCTCGAAAGGGGACTTTACCTACAATGAGCAGTTCTTC
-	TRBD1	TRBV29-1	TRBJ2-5	CSGRRDSQETQYF	TGCAGCGGTCGACGGGACAGTCAAGAGACCCAGTACTTC
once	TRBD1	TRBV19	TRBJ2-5	CASSRSTGATETQYF	TGTGCCAGTAGCCGTTCGACAGGGGCCACGGAGACCCAGTACTTC
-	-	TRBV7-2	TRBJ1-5	CASSLGRNSNQPQHF	TGTGCCAGCAGTCTAGGACGAAATAGCAATCAGCCCCAGCATTTT
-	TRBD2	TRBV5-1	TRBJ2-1	CASSLRTSGGNEQFF	TGCGCCAGCAGCTTGCGGACTAGCGGGGGCAATGAGCAGTTCTTC
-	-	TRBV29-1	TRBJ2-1	CSVLGGADSYNEQFF	TGCAGCGTCCTAGGGGGGGCTGATTCCTACAATGAGCAGTTCTTC
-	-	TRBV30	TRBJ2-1	CAWAGGPYNEQFF	TGTGCCTGGGCCGGGGGGCCCTACAATGAGCAGTTCTTC
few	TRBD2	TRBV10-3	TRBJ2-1	CAIRTSDGNEQFF	TGTGCCATACGGACTAGCGATGGCAATGAGCAGTTCTTC
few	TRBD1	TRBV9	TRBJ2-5	CASSVETGAETQYF	TGTGCCAGCAGCGTAGAGACAGGGGCCGAGACCCAGTACTTC